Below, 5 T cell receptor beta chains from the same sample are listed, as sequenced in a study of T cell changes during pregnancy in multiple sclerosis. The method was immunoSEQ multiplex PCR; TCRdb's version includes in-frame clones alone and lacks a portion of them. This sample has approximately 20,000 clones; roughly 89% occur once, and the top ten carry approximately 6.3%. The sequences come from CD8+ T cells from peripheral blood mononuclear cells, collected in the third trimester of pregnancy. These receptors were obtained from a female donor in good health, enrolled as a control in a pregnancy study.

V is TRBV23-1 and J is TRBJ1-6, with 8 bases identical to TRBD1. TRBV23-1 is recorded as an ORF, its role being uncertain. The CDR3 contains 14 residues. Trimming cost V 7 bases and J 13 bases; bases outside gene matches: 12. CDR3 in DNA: TGCGCCAGCATATGGGGGACAGGTCATCTTCCCCTCCACTTT. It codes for CASIWGTGHLPLHF.

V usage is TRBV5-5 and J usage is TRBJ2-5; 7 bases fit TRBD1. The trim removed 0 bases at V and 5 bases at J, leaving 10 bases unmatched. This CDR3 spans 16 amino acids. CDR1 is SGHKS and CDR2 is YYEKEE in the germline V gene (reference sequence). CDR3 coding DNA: TGTGCCAGCAGCTTGGAGTGGGGGACAGCCCGGGAGACCCAGTACTTC. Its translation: CASSLEWGTARETQYF.

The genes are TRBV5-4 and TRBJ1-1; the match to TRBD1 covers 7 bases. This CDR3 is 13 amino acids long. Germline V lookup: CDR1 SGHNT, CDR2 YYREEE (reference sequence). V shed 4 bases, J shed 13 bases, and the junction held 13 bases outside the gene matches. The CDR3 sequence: CASSPGLTGLVFF. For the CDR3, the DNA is TGTGCCAGCAGCCCGGGGCTGACAGGGTTGGTTTTCTTT.

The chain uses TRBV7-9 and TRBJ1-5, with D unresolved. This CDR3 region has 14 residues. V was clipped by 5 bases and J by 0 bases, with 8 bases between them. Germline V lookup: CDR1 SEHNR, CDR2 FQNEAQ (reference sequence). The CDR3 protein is CASSETSSNQPQHF. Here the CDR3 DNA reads TGTGCCAGCAGCGAAACAAGTAGCAATCAGCCCCAGCATTTT.

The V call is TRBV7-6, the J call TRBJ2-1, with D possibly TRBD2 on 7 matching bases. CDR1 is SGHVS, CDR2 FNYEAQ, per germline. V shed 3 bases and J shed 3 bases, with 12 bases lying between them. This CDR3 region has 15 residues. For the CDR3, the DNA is TGTGCCAGCAGCTTTACGGGGGGCTTCTACAATGAGCAGTTCTTC. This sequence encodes CASSFTGGFYNEQFF.